This TCR beta chain was identified during a study of cytomegalovirus exposure and HLA in healthy donors. Study as a whole: Unique TCRs numbering around 80 million, obtained from HLA-typed donors, made up an early data release. Study findings and constraints: Later on, an analysis found that several of the most significant clusters appeared to be linked to common viral pathogens, which included parvovirus B19. Beyond CMV serostatus, there was no information to go on about immune exposure. A later examination showed that TCR association rates differed by HLA locus, with DRB1 most and HLA-C fewest.

This CDR3 region has 15 residues. The germline CDR1 and CDR2 sequences are SGHNT and YENEEA. V was pared by 3 bases and J by 6 bases, with 14 bases between. PCR involved 60 Vbeta and 13 Jbeta primers. This table comes from immunoSEQ multiplex PCR, and its TCRdb copy is limited to in-frame clones, with some not included. The sample holds around 200,000 clones, roughly 87% seen once. On this clone itself: Its antigen is unidentified.

Sample: PBMCs. The V and J genes are TRBV11-3 and TRBJ2-2, with D perhaps TRBD2 (5 bases). This TCR was sampled from a man aged 40-55 years in good health and CMV-seropositive. This CDR3 reads CASSLDFPEPGELFF. For the CDR3, the DNA is TGTGCCAGCAGCTTGGACTTCCCCGAACCCGGGGAGCTGTTTTTT.